These 8 T cell receptor beta chains share one sample of origin, sequenced in a study of blood T cells in healthy people across ages. Then a second PCR, running about 7 to 11 cycles, was carried out with a sample-barcoded 5' primer and a J-beta primer mix. MiXCR, run by TCRdb on the 5' RACE reads, gives a single entry per CDR3 protein. Counted here are about 1.6 million distinct CDR3 sequences, approximately 32% occurring once; the ten biggest clones make up about 10%. Sequencing was done on a sample of blood. The receptors derive from a woman aged 25 to 39 in good health.

This chain links TRBV20-1 with TRBJ1-2; 7 bases are shared with TRBD1. Germline CDR1 is DFQATT and CDR2 is SNEGSKA (reference sequence). The V gene end was trimmed by 4 bases and the J gene end by 5 bases; junction bases not matched to a gene: 7. There are 13 residues in the CDR3. CDR3 sequence reads: CSATRDSWYGYTF. The CDR3 region has the DNA TGCAGTGCTACCCGGGACAGCTGGTATGGCTACACCTTC.

The gene calls are TRBV27 and TRBJ2-7; D is possibly TRBD1 (8 bases). The CDR3 loop spans 16 amino acids. Trimming pared 2 bases from V and 2 bases from J, leaving 16 bases between. Per the germline V gene, CDR1 is MNHEY and CDR2 is SMNVEV (reference sequence). The CDR3 loop is CASSLLNRGGPYEQYF. The CDR3 DNA reads as TGTGCCAGCAGTTTACTTAACAGGGGGGGGCCCTACGAGCAGTACTTC.

Ten or more counts support this clonotype. The V gene is TRBV4-1, the J gene TRBJ1-2; TRBD1 is a possible D gene (6 bases). Looked up from germline, CDR1 is MGHRA and CDR2 is YSYEKL. V gave up 1 base and J gave up 4 bases, with 13 bases separating them. CDR3 length: 15 amino acids. The CDR3: CASSQGPGGGYGYTF. CDR3 bases: TGCGCCAGCAGCCAAGGTCCCGGGGGCGGCTATGGCTACACCTTC.

This clonotype was counted only a few times. The gene calls are TRBV10-3 and TRBJ2-6; unclear D gene. The CDR3 runs 16 residues. CDR1 and CDR2 from the germline V gene are ENHRY and SYGVKD. V was trimmed by 6 bases and J by 0 bases, leaving 12 bases between them. CDR3: CAISSDINSGANVLTF. CDR3 bases: TGTGCCATCAGCTCCGACATAAACTCTGGGGCCAACGTCCTGACTTTC.

This chain connects TRBV5-1 to TRBJ2-3, with a weak D call TRBD2 (6 bases). Germline V gene lookup returns CDR1 SGHRS and CDR2 YFSETQ. The CDR3 spans 14 residues. Trimming removed 4 bases from V and 6 bases from J, with 15 bases in between. The CDR3 coding sequence is TGCGCCAGCAGCCTCCTAGCGTCGGCGGATACGCAGTATTTT. This translates into CASSLLASADTQYF.

This clonotype has at least ten counts. V is TRBV5-5 and J is TRBJ2-7; perhaps TRBD1 as D (5 bases). The CDR3 loop spans 14 amino acids. Trimming removed 6 bases at V and 0 bases at J, with 13 bases between. Germline CDR1 reads SGHKS; CDR2 reads YYEKEE (reference sequence). CDR3 nucleotides: TGTGCCAGCAACCCGTCAGGGAACTCCTACGAGCAGTACTTC. This translates into CASNPSGNSYEQYF.

The rearrangement joins TRBV28 to TRBJ2-7, with D unresolved. CDR3 size: 18 residues. In germline, CDR1 is MDHEN, CDR2 SYDVKM. Trimming took 7 bases from V and 0 from J, leaving 25 bases between them. In DNA, the CDR3 is TGTGCCAGCATCCACGCGGAGATTAGTACCTCTAACTCCTACGAGCAGTACTTC. Residues: CASIHAEISTSNSYEQYF.

Concerning this clonotype itself: A much larger clone sits a single nucleotide away, making a read error possible. J is TRBJ1-1 and V is TRBV7-9, with 9 bases that match TRBD1. Germline CDR1 reads SEHNR; CDR2 reads FQNEAQ (reference sequence). The CDR3 runs 14 residues. After removal of 1 base from V and 10 bases from J, the junction contained 7 bases not matched to a gene. CDR3 nucleotides: TGTGCCAGCAGCTTAGGGAAGACAGGGGGAAGAGCTTTCTTT. It specifies CASSLGKTGGRAFF. Full variable domain (rest looked up from reference TRBV7-9 and TRBJ1-1): DTGVSQNPRHKITKRGQNVTFRCDPISEHNRLYWYRQTLGQGPEFLTYFQNEAQLEKSRLLSDRFSAERPKGSFSTLEIQRTEQGDSAMYLCASSLGKTGGRAFFGQGTRLTVV.